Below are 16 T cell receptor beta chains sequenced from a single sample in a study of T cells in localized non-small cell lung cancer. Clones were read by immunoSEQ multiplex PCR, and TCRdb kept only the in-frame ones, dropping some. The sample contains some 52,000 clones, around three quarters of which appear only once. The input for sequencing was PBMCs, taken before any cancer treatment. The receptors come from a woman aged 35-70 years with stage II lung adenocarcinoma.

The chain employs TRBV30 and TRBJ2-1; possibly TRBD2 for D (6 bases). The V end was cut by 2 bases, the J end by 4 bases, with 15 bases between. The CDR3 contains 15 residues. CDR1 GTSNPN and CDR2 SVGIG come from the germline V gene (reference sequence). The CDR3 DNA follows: TGTGCCTGGAGTCTACTAGCCGGGGCATACAATGAGCAGTTCTTC. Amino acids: CAWSLLAGAYNEQFF.

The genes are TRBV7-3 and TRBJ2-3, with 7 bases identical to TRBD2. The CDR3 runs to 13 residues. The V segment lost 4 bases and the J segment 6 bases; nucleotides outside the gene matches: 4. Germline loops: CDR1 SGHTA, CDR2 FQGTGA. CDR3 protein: CASSSSGEDTQYF. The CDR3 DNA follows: TGTGCCAGCAGCTCCAGCGGGGAGGATACGCAGTATTTT.

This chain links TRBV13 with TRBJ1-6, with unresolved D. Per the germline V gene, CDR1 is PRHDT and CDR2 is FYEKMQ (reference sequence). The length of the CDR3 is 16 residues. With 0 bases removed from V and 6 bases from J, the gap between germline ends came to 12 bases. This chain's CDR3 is CASSLGGNQRNSPLHF. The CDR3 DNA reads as TGTGCCAGCAGCTTAGGCGGAAACCAGCGTAATTCACCCCTCCACTTT.

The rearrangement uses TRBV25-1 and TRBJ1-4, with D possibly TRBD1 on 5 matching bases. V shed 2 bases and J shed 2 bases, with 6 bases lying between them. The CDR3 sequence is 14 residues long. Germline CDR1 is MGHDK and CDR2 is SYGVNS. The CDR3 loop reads CASSEGGTNEKLFF. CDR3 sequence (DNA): TGTGCCAGCAGTGAAGGGGGGACTAATGAAAAACTGTTTTTT.

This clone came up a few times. CDR3 DNA: TGCGCCAGCAGCCAAGGGGACCTAGGCACAGATACGCAGTATTTT. It codes for CASSQGDLGTDTQYF. The chain links TRBV4-3 to TRBJ2-3; D may be TRBD1 or TRBD2 (5 bases each). The CDR3 has 15 amino acids. V shed 1 base and J shed 1 base, with 9 bases lying between them. Per the germline V gene, CDR1 is LGHNA and CDR2 is YSLEER.

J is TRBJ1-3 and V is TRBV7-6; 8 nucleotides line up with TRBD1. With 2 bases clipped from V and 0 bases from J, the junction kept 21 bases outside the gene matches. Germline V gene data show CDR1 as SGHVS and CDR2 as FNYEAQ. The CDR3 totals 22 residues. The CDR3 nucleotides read TGTGCCAGCAGCTTAATATTCCCCGGGACAGGATACACATCTCTCTCTGGAAACACCATATATTTT. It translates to CASSLIFPGTGYTSLSGNTIYF.

CDR3 region: CASIEAPFDRVDLLGDYGYTF. The CDR3 bases are TGTGCCAGCATAGAAGCGCCCTTTGACAGGGTTGACCTGCTTGGGGACTATGGCTACACCTTC. The chain links TRBV2 to TRBJ1-2; TRBD1 matches at 7 bases. In germline, CDR1 is SNHLY, CDR2 FYNNEI. The CDR3 contains 21 residues. The trim removed 7 bases at V and 3 bases at J, leaving 29 bases unmatched.

The CDR3 DNA reads as TGTGCCAGCAGGAAGAAGACGGGGACCTACGAGCAGTACTTC. It codes for CASRKKTGTYEQYF. The chain employs TRBV28 and TRBJ2-7; TRBD2 might be the D (5 bases). The CDR3 extends over 14 amino acids. Deletions cut 6 bases from V and 2 bases from J, with 14 bases between. CDR1 is MDHEN, CDR2 SYDVKM, per germline.

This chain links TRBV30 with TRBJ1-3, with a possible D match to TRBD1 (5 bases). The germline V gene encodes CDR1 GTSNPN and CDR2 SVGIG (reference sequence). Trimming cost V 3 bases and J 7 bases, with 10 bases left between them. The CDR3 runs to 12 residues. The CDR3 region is CAWRTAGNTIYF. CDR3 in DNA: TGTGCCTGGAGGACAGCCGGGAACACCATATATTTT.

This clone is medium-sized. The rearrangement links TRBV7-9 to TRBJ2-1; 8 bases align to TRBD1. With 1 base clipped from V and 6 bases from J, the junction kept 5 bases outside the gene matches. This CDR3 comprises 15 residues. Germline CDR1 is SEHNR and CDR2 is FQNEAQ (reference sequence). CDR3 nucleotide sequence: TGTGCCAGCAGCTTAGGACAGGGGATCGGCAATGAGCAGTTCTTC. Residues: CASSLGQGIGNEQFF.

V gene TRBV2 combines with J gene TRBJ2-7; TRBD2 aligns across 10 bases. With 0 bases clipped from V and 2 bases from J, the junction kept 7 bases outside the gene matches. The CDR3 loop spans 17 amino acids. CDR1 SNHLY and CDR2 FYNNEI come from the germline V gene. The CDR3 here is CASSEALASGGPYEQYF. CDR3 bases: TGTGCCAGCAGTGAAGCGCTGGCTAGCGGGGGCCCCTACGAGCAGTACTTC.

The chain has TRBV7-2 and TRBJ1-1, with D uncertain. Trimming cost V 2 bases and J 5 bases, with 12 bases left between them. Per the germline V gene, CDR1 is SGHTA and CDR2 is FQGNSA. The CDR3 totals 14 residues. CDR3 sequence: CASSLIPGGTEAFF. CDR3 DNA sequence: TGTGCCAGCAGCTTAATCCCGGGTGGGACTGAAGCTTTCTTT. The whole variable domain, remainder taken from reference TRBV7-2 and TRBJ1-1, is GAGVSQSPSNKVTEKGKDVELRCDPISGHTALYWYRQSLGQGLEFLIYFQGNSAPDKSGLPSDRFSAERTGGSVSTLTIQRTQQEDSAVYLCASSLIPGGTEAFFGQGTRLTVV.

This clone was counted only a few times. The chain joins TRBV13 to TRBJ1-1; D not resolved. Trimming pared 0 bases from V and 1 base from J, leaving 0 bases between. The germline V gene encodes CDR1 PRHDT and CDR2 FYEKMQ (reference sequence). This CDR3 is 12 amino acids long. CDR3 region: CASSLGNTEAFF. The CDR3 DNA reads TGTGCCAGCAGCTTAGGGAACACTGAAGCTTTCTTT.

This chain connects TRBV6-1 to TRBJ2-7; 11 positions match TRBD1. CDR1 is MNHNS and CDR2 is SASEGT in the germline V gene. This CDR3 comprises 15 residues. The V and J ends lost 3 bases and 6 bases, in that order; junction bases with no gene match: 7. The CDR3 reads CASSDARTGGFEQYF. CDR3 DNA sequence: TGTGCCAGCAGTGATGCACGGACAGGGGGCTTCGAGCAGTACTTC.

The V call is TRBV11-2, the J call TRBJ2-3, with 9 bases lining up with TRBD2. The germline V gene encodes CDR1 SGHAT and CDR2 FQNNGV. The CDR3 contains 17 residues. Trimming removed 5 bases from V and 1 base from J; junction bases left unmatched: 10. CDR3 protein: CASSRGLAGAGTDTQYF. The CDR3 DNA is TGTGCCAGCAGCCGGGGACTAGCAGGTGCCGGCACAGATACGCAGTATTTT.

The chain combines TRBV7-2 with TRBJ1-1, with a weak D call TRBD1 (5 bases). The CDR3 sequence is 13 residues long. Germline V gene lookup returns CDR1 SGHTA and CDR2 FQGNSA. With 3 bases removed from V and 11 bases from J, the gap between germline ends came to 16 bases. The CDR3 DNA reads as TGTGCCAGCAGCTTTTTCAGGGCAAATGAGGCTTTCTTT. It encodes CASSFFRANEAFF.